Below are 3 T cell receptor beta chains sequenced from a single sample in a study of T cells in Graves' hyperthyroidism and ophthalmopathy. There were TCR beta CDR3 regions amplified from RNA transcripts. The primer set for the first-round RT-PCR of the TCR CDR3 was HTBI. A single record per CDR3 protein comes from TCRdb applying MiXCR to the multiplex PCR reads. The sample holds 550,000 to 700,000 distinct CDR3 sequences, around 46% seen once. The sequenced sample consisted of peripheral blood or thyroid tissue (not recorded which). These receptors came from an adult woman with Graves' disease, either hyperthyroidism or ophthalmopathy (not recorded which).

This chain connects TRBV10-3 to TRBJ1-6; perhaps TRBD1 as D (5 bases). V lost 0 bases, J lost 6 bases, and 12 bases lay in between. The CDR3 runs to 16 residues. Germline V lookup: CDR1 ENHRY, CDR2 SYGVKD. The CDR3 DNA follows: TGTGCCATCAGTGAGTCGTGGGACTCCCGTAATTCACCCCTCCACTTT. Translation: CAISESWDSRNSPLHF.

This chain uses TRBV7-3 with TRBJ1-1, with D possibly being TRBD1 (6 bases). Looked up from germline, CDR1 is SGHTA and CDR2 is FQGTGA. The CDR3 loop spans 11 amino acids. V lost 2 bases to trimming and J lost 10 bases, with 8 bases between them. The DNA of the CDR3 is TGTGCCAGCAGCTTAGGGGGCGCAGCTTTCTTT. Residues: CASSLGGAAFF.

For this clonotype: One junction end does not reproduce the germline sequence, and a read error may be involved. The rearrangement uses TRBV10-3 and TRBJ2-7, with TRBD2 identical over 9 bases. CDR1 ENHRY and CDR2 SYGVKD come from the germline V gene. This CDR3 has 14 amino acids. For the CDR3, the DNA is TGTGCCATCAGTCTCGGGAGCCCGGGGACTAGCCTCTCCTTC. As protein: CAISLGSPGTSLSF.